Below are 26 T cell receptor beta chains sequenced from a single sample in a study of T cells after posttransplantation cyclophosphamide. Control samples came 1 year after myeloablative marrow transplants with methotrexate plus calcineurin inhibitor. Assay used: immunoSEQ multiplex PCR; TCRdb lists only in-frame clones, some missing. Seen here are over 20,000 clones, 80% to 90% observed once, and the top ten hold about 2%. This specimen was PBMCs, taken 350 to 400 days after allogeneic stem cell transplant with calcineurin inhibitor and methotrexate. The receptors were gathered from a female patient in her 30s who received an allogeneic stem cell transplant from an unrelated donor, was CMV-positive, and had acute and chronic GVHD. Some T cells may originate from the graft donor.

This clone was detected a few times. The gene calls are TRBV6-6 and TRBJ2-7, with 11 bases lining up with TRBD2. The CDR3 totals 16 residues. After removal of 5 bases from V and 7 bases from J, the junction contained 13 bases not matched to a gene. Germline-derived CDR1 and CDR2 are MNHNY and SVGAGI (reference sequence). The CDR3 sequence is CASSLLAGERFGEQYF. The DNA for the CDR3 is TGTGCCAGCAGTCTACTAGCGGGAGAGCGATTTGGGGAGCAGTACTTC.

This clone appeared a single time. In DNA, the CDR3 is TGTGCCAGCAGTGTTTCTCACATGAACACTGAAGCTTTCTTT. Its translation is CASSVSHMNTEAFF. The chain employs TRBV6-1 and TRBJ1-1; no definite D call. Germline V gene data show CDR1 as MNHNS and CDR2 as SASEGT. Trimming took 4 bases from V and 0 from J, leaving 9 bases between them. The CDR3 covers 14 residues.

The rearrangement joins TRBV13 to TRBJ2-1; 15 bases line up with TRBD2. After removal of 10 bases from V and 10 bases from J, the junction contained 8 bases not matched to a gene. This CDR3 has 14 residues. Per germline, CDR1 PRHDT and CDR2 FYEKMQ (reference sequence). In DNA, the CDR3 is TGTGCCACAAGCTTGGGACTAGCGGGGGGCGAGCAGTTCTTC. Amino acids: CATSLGLAGGEQFF.

The chain combines TRBV7-2 with TRBJ2-1; 8 bases fit TRBD1. Losses at the gene ends were 6 bases for V and 6 bases for J; bases not matched to a gene: 10. Germline V gene data show CDR1 as SGHTA and CDR2 as FQGNSA. The CDR3 covers 15 residues. This CDR3 reads CASRLTGTGVNEQFF. The DNA for the CDR3 is TGTGCCAGCAGACTAACCGGGACAGGCGTCAATGAGCAGTTCTTC.

The chain is built from TRBV5-1 and TRBJ1-1; possibly TRBD1 for D (5 bases). CDR3 length: 13 amino acids. V was shortened by 7 bases and J by 1 base, with 11 bases between the two germline ends. Germline CDR1 is SGHRS and CDR2 is YFSETQ. CDR3 sequence (DNA): TGCGCCAGCGGCCCGCAGGGGAACACTGAAGCTTTCTTT. This encodes CASGPQGNTEAFF.

This chain joins TRBV5-1 and TRBJ1-6, with 7 bases identical to TRBD1. With V trimmed by 1 base and J by 8 bases, 9 bases remained unmatched. The V gene's germline CDR1 is SGHRS and CDR2 YFSETQ. The CDR3 has 16 amino acids. CDR3 in amino acids: CASSLREGTDHSPLHF. The CDR3 nucleotides are TGCGCCAGCAGCTTGCGGGAGGGGACAGACCATTCACCCCTCCACTTT.

This chain connects TRBV2 to TRBJ2-5; D is undetermined. Matching the DNA end better, TRBJ2-7 makes the J call doubtful. This CDR3 has 14 amino acids. The germline CDR1 and CDR2 sequences are SNHLY and FYNNEI. In DNA form, the CDR3 reads TGTGCCAGCAGCCTACTTCAAAACTCCTACGAGCAGTACTTC. The encoded protein is CASSLLQNSYEQYF.

V usage is TRBV6-1 and J usage is TRBJ2-4, with TRBD1 identical over 9 bases. J lost 15 bases, V lost 2 bases, and 2 bases had no gene match. Germline CDR1 reads MNHNS; CDR2 reads SASEGT. This CDR3 contains 11 residues. The CDR3 DNA is TGTGCCAGCAGTGAATGGGGACAGGGGTACTTC. It codes for CASSEWGQGYF.

The chain links TRBV15 to TRBJ2-1; 9 nucleotides line up with TRBD2. Germline CDR1 is LNHNV and CDR2 is YYDKDF (reference sequence). The CDR3 runs 13 residues. V trimming: 8 bases; J trimming: 8 bases; junction bases outside the gene matches: 7. This CDR3 is CATSAGGPDEQFF. The CDR3 nucleotides are TGTGCCACCTCGGCGGGGGGGCCCGATGAGCAGTTCTTC. Complete variable domain (other parts from reference TRBV15 and TRBJ2-1): DAMVIQNPRYQVTQFGKPVTLSCSQTLNHNVMYWYQQKSSQAPKLLFHYYDKDFNNEADTPDNFQSRRPNTSFCFLDIRSPGLGDTAMYLCATSAGGPDEQFFGPGTRLTVL.

The chain links TRBV28 to TRBJ2-1; weak D call: TRBD2 (5 bases). This CDR3 spans 16 amino acids. The ends were cut back, 7 bases at V and 3 bases at J, with 19 bases in the middle. CDR1 is MDHEN, CDR2 SYDVKM, per germline. The CDR3 sequence: CASNTALAGVYNEQFF. The CDR3 DNA follows: TGTGCCAGCAATACGGCTCTGGCGGGCGTCTACAATGAGCAGTTCTTC.

V usage is TRBV6-1 and J usage is TRBJ1-3, with D unresolved. This CDR3 comprises 15 residues. CDR1 and CDR2 from the germline V gene are MNHNS and SASEGT. V lost 0 bases, J lost 2 bases, and 8 bases lay in between. The CDR3 region is CASSEALGPGNTIYF. The CDR3 region has the DNA TGTGCCAGCAGTGAAGCTCTGGGCCCTGGAAACACCATATATTTT.

The chain carries TRBV7-2 and TRBJ1-4; a weak D match, TRBD1 (5 bases). CDR1 and CDR2 (germline): SGHTA, FQGNSA. This CDR3 is 15 amino acids long. Trimming removed 1 base from V and 2 bases from J, with 8 bases in between. In DNA form, the CDR3 reads TGTGCCAGCAGCTTAGTGGCAGGGACTAATGAAAAACTGTTTTTT. Amino acid sequence: CASSLVAGTNEKLFF.

The chain recombines TRBV9 with TRBJ2-5; 13 bases align to TRBD2. After removal of 4 bases from V and 2 bases from J, the junction contained 5 bases not matched to a gene. The CDR3 has 16 residues. Germline loops: CDR1 SGDLS, CDR2 YYNGEE. CDR3 region: CASSLGLAGLQETQYF. The CDR3 coding sequence is TGTGCCAGCAGCTTGGGACTAGCGGGGCTACAAGAGACCCAGTACTTC.

This sequence joins TRBV27 and TRBJ1-2, with 8 nucleotides matching TRBD1. CDR3 size: 14 residues. In germline, CDR1 is MNHEY, CDR2 SMNVEV (reference sequence). The V and J ends lost 5 bases and 2 bases, in that order; junction bases with no gene match: 4. CDR3 loop: CASSGTGFNYGYTF. The DNA for the CDR3 is TGTGCCAGCAGTGGGACAGGCTTCAACTATGGCTACACCTTC.

This clone was recorded only once. The chain is built from TRBV19 and TRBJ2-3; D is perhaps TRBD2 (5 bases). The CDR3 covers 15 residues. Germline V gives CDR1 LNHDA, CDR2 SQIVND (reference sequence). The V and J ends lost 2 bases and 8 bases respectively, with 17 bases between them. CDR3 DNA: TGTGCCAGTAGTATACCTCCTACGGGGTTCGGTACGCAGTATTTT. Encoded protein: CASSIPPTGFGTQYF.

The chain links TRBV5-1 to TRBJ1-5, with 9 bases matching TRBD1. From germline, CDR1 is SGHRS and CDR2 YFSETQ. The CDR3 is made up of 15 amino acids. The J segment lost 5 bases and the V segment lost 5 bases, leaving 8 bases of the junction unmatched. The CDR3 nucleotides read TGCGCCAGCAGTCTACTGGGACAGGGAGATCAGCCCCAGCATTTT. Translating it yields CASSLLGQGDQPQHF.

The chain joins TRBV6-5 to TRBJ1-1; TRBD1 matches 7 bases. The length of the CDR3 is 14 residues. The germline CDR1 and CDR2 sequences are MNHEY and SVGAGI. The V gene end was trimmed by 9 bases and the J gene end by 5 bases; junction bases not matched to a gene: 12. This chain's CDR3 is CASYRGRERTEAFF. CDR3 bases: TGTGCCAGTTACAGGGGACGCGAAAGGACTGAAGCTTTCTTT.

This clone was detected a few times. The chain is built from TRBV7-2 and TRBJ2-3; the D is unclear. This CDR3 region has 14 residues. CDR1 is SGHTA, CDR2 FQGNSA, per germline. The ends were cut back, 0 bases at V and 6 bases at J, with 10 bases in the middle. CDR3 in amino acids: CASSLARGGDTQYF. In DNA, the CDR3 is TGTGCCAGCAGCTTAGCGAGAGGCGGCGATACGCAGTATTTT.

V and J are TRBV9 and TRBJ1-2, with a tentative D call TRBD1 (5 bases). V was clipped by 0 bases and J by 3 bases, with 6 bases between them. Germline V gene sequence: CDR1 SGDLS, CDR2 YYNGEE. This CDR3 is 13 amino acids long. In DNA, the CDR3 is TGTGCCAGCAGCGTAGGGGGGGACTATGGCTACACCTTC. It specifies CASSVGGDYGYTF. The whole variable domain, remainder taken from reference TRBV9 and TRBJ1-2, is DSGVTQTPKHLITATGQRVTLRCSPRSGDLSVYWYQQSLDQGLQFLIQYYNGEERAKGNILERFSAQQFPDLHSELNLSSLELGDSALYFCASSVGGDYGYTFGSGTRLTVV.

The rearrangement links TRBV5-4 to TRBJ2-5; tentatively, D is TRBD1 (5 bases). The J call is uncertain, as TRBJ2-7 better fits the DNA end. The CDR3 totals 14 residues. Per germline, CDR1 SGHNT and CDR2 YYREEE (reference sequence). CDR3 DNA: TGTGCCAGCAGTCTTGGGGCGGTGACCTACGAGCAGTACTTC. Amino acids: CASSLGAVTYEQYF.

This clone was seen only once. This chain joins TRBV7-2 and TRBJ1-1; D possibly corresponds to TRBD1 (5 bases). The CDR3 contains 13 residues. V was cut by 5 bases and J by 1 base, with 8 bases left in between. Germline assignment: CDR1 SGHTA and CDR2 FQGNSA. Here the CDR3 DNA reads TGTGCCAGCAGCACCGGACAGAACACTGAAGCTTTCTTT. It yields the protein CASSTGQNTEAFF.

The rearrangement links TRBV7-3 to TRBJ2-1; D gene unclear. Germline loops: CDR1 SGHTA, CDR2 FQGTGA. The CDR3 is 15 amino acids. Trimming took 5 bases from V and 0 from J, leaving 11 bases between them. The CDR3 DNA is TGTGCCAGCAGCGAATCAGCGAGCTCCTACAATGAGCAGTTCTTC. This codes for CASSESASSYNEQFF. The full variable domain, in which reference TRBV7-3 and TRBJ2-1 provide the parts outside the CDR3, is GAGVSQTPSNKVTEKGKYVELRCDPISGHTALYWYRQSLGQGPEFLIYFQGTGAADDSGLPNDRFFAVRPEGSVSTLKIQRTERGDSAVYLCASSESASSYNEQFFGPGTRLTVL.

J is TRBJ2-5 and V is TRBV29-1, with D uncertain. CDR1 and CDR2 from the germline V gene are SQVTM and ANQGSEA. This CDR3 region has 11 residues. V lost 4 bases and J 5 bases, leaving 8 bases between the germline ends. CDR3 sequence reads: CSVAQSETQYF. The CDR3 DNA follows: TGCAGCGTTGCTCAGTCGGAGACCCAGTACTTC.

The chain has TRBV9 and TRBJ2-1; D not certain. The CDR3 contains 13 residues. CDR1 SGDLS and CDR2 YYNGEE come from the germline V gene. The V and J ends lost 0 bases and 3 bases respectively, with 4 bases between them. The CDR3: CASSVVGYNEQFF. DNA of the CDR3: TGTGCCAGCAGCGTAGTCGGCTACAATGAGCAGTTCTTC.

This chain connects TRBV4-2 to TRBJ2-5; 9 positions agree with TRBD2. The end of the DNA aligns better with TRBJ2-7, so the J call may be wrong. The V gene's germline CDR1 is LGHNA and CDR2 YNFKEQ. The CDR3 runs to 14 residues. The CDR3 spells CASRLRGGGGEQYF. In DNA form, the CDR3 reads TGTGCCAGCAGGCTCCGGGGCGGGGGGGGCGAGCAGTACTTC.

A single count supports this clone. This sequence joins TRBV29-1 and TRBJ2-5, with D perhaps TRBD2 (5 bases). This CDR3 has 12 amino acids. Germline assignment: CDR1 SQVTM and CDR2 ANQGSEA. The CDR3 region is CLYWGTAGTQYF. The DNA of the CDR3 is TGCCTGTACTGGGGAACCGCGGGGACCCAGTACTTC.